This paragraph reports one T cell receptor beta chain. This clone has a single count. The antigen this receptor binds is unknown. Base qualities are not at hand, and no much larger clone is one base apart. From the germline V gene (reference sequence), CDR1 is MNHEY and CDR2 is SMNVEV. From V the trimming removes 5 bases and from J it removes 2 bases, while the gene matches leave 5 bases of the junction unaccounted for. Inclusive of the bounding cysteine and phenylalanine, the CDR3 is 15 residues long. The entry retains the CDR3 DNA only, 45 bases that are in frame from base 1. The data were taken from a study of siplizumab effects on memory and regulatory T cells (dated by TCRdb to between 2018 and 2021). Describing the broader study: The study looked at the effect of siplizumab, an anti-CD2 antibody, on alloreactive T-cell subsets in allogeneic mixed lymphocyte reactions made from human PBMCs. Findings and caveats that apply to the study as a whole: Compared with memory T cells, unstimulated naive T cells appeared more diverse, and naive cells seemed to make a substantial contribution to the alloresponse. No functional confirmation was obtained for the suppressive function of proliferating Tregs from siplizumab cultures. The cumulative frequency of alloreactive sequences traceable to unstimulated CD4+ memory T cells was significantly reduced by siplizumab. Because sequences at frequencies below about 10^-5 were poorly captured, only a minor fraction of alloreactive clones could be mapped back to unstimulated subsets. Roughly 80-95% of proliferating CD4+ or CD8+ clones could not be assigned a naive or memory phenotype. Among mappable alloreactive CD4+ clones, the Treg-derived fraction averaged 68.8% with siplizumab versus 25% to 30% in control reactions.

TCRbeta CDR3 sequencing was performed on sorted unstimulated T cells and on proliferating T cells recovered from mixed lymphocyte reactions. Fresh whole blood from ten to eleven HLA-typed healthy donors served as the source for isolating PBMCs. Library preparation used the immunoSEQ multiplex PCR assay. The deep sequencing platform assayed some 98,000 TCR templates per sample. Genomic DNA extracted from sorted T cells was the material used for TCRbeta CDR3 sequencing. Under the source paper's analysis protocol: The R programming language was used for clonal analysis of the TCRbeta CDR3 data. Alloreactive CD4+ and CD8+ clones were identified by comparing unstimulated samples to CFSE-low samples taken after the reaction. By matching sequences to the repertoires of sorted unstimulated Treg and non-Treg cells, each alloreactive CD4+ clone was assigned a regulatory or non-regulatory origin. TCRdb's version of the immuneACCESS table is confined to in-frame rearrangements and falls short of the full clone set. An unresolved V gene accounts for under half of the shortfall where checked; the remainder is of unknown origin. V and J calls and clone size are copied from that table; D and trimming were computed from the DNA. Present in this sample are about 85,000 clones, over 90% of which were seen just once. The ten largest clonotypes hold roughly 20% of the sample.

The sequence was obtained from a human donor in good health. Sequenced input: CD8+ T cells sorted from blood. The chain is made from TRBV27 and TRBJ2-7, with 11 junctional bases fitting TRBD2. The CDR3 region has the sequence CASSPLAGGPYEQYF. The nucleotides are TGTGCCAGCAGTCCCTTAGCGGGAGGGCCCTACGAGCAGTACTTC.